In this sample, the clone carrying this T cell receptor (beta chain) turned up many times. Its antigen is not known. The data originate from a study of T-cell reconstitution after alpha-beta-depleted transplantation in children. From germline, CDR1 is MGHRA and CDR2 YSYEKL. Trimming removed 5 bases from V and 4 bases from J; junction bases left unmatched: 5. This CDR3 has 16 amino acids. Construction of the TCRbeta library involved unique molecular identifiers. TCRdb independently ran MiXCR on the PCR reads; one entry per CDR3 protein. The profile shows about 260,000 distinct CDR3 sequences, 11% of them singletons. Study-wide results and limits: Diversity of TCRbeta at day 60 was high in some patients, arising from surviving recipient T cells and thymic progenitors. Newly made T cells mostly supplied T-cell counts and diversity one year after transplant.

The source of this sequence is a male patient between 2 and 10 years old who had a stem cell transplant for chronic granulomatous disease, so the T cells may come from the graft donor. The chain uses TRBV4-1 and TRBJ2-1; 13 bases are shared with TRBD2. Source: peripheral blood, taken 180 days after TCRalphabeta/CD19-depleted stem cell transplant. In DNA form, the CDR3 reads TGCGCCAGCAGCATTCCGGGACTAGCGGGGTACAATGAGCAGTTCTTC. Protein sequence: CASSIPGLAGYNEQFF.